What follows are 8 T cell receptor beta chains derived from one specimen sequenced in a study of shared clonotypes between healthy human individuals. TCRdb's copy holds only in-frame clones and misses some; the assay was immunoSEQ multiplex PCR. The sample has around 1.1 million clones, 60% to 80% seen once. Sequencing was performed on memory CD4+ T cells from PBMCs. Stated subset: CD45RA-negative fraction. Source of these receptors: a man younger than 35 in good health. Some clones in this sample may be carry-over from other donors' samples.

V usage is TRBV6-5 and J usage is TRBJ2-7; tentatively, D is TRBD2 (5 bases). V lost 4 bases, J lost 8 bases, and 15 bases lay in between. Germline loops: CDR1 MNHEY, CDR2 SVGAGI. The CDR3 runs to 13 residues. CDR3 loop: CASSSTTGIQQYF. CDR3 in DNA: TGTGCCAGCAGTTCTACCACCGGGATCCAGCAGTACTTC.

The V call is TRBV28, the J call TRBJ1-3, with 7 nucleotides matching TRBD1. Germline CDR1 MDHEN, CDR2 SYDVKM. The length of the CDR3 is 16 residues. J lost 0 bases, V lost 6 bases, and 8 bases had no gene match. The CDR3 sequence is CASSHGGQISGNTIYF. The CDR3 DNA reads TGTGCCAGCAGCCACGGGGGACAGATCTCTGGAAACACCATATATTTT.

The chain is built from TRBV10-2 and TRBJ1-2; a possible D gene is TRBD1 (6 bases). In germline, CDR1 is WSHSY, CDR2 SAAADI. V lost 0 bases, J lost 7 bases, and 12 bases lay in between. The CDR3 has 14 amino acids. The CDR3 region is CASSESGGGGGYTF. The DNA of the CDR3 is TGCGCCAGCAGTGAGTCGGGCGGGGGCGGTGGCTACACCTTC.

The chain has TRBV5-4 and TRBJ2-6; D not resolved. Germline-derived CDR1 and CDR2 are SGHNT and YYREEE (reference sequence). V was cut by 4 bases and J by 0 bases, with 11 bases left in between. The CDR3 has 16 amino acids. The CDR3 bases are TGTGCCAGCAGCCATGGGGTTAGCTCTGGGGCCAACGTCCTGACTTTC. Translating gives CASSHGVSSGANVLTF.

This chain joins TRBV4-1 and TRBJ1-4; 7 bases align to TRBD1. Trimming removed 0 bases from V and 5 bases from J; junction bases left unmatched: 6. CDR3 size: 16 residues. Germline V gene sequence: CDR1 MGHRA, CDR2 YSYEKL. DNA for the CDR3: TGCGCCAGCAGCCAAGATCGGGGCAGGGGGAATGAAAAACTGTTTTTT. This sequence encodes CASSQDRGRGNEKLFF.

J is TRBJ1-1 and V is TRBV2; TRBD1 aligns across 10 bases. The CDR3 has 13 amino acids. V lost 5 bases to trimming and J lost 10 bases; unmatched junction nucleotides: 7. Looked up from germline, CDR1 is SNHLY and CDR2 is FYNNEI. The CDR3 loop reads CASSPQTGGIAFF. In DNA form, the CDR3 reads TGTGCCAGCAGTCCCCAGACAGGGGGCATAGCTTTCTTT.

The CDR3 is CASYFRDRGLRGYTF. CDR3 nucleotides: TGTGCCAGTTATTTCCGGGACAGGGGGCTTCGGGGCTACACCTTC. The V gene is TRBV2, the J gene TRBJ1-2; 12 bases match TRBD1. Losses at the gene ends were 9 bases for V and 8 bases for J; bases not matched to a gene: 13. The CDR3 is 15 residues long. Germline V gene lookup returns CDR1 SNHLY and CDR2 FYNNEI. Full variable domain (rest looked up from reference TRBV2 and TRBJ1-2): EPEVTQTPSHQVTQMGQEVILRCVPISNHLYFYWYRQILGQKVEFLVSFYNNEISEKSEIFDDQFSVERPDGSNFTLKIRSTKLEDSAMYFCASYFRDRGLRGYTFGSGTRLTVV.

V and J are TRBV2 and TRBJ2-5, with D tentatively TRBD2 (6 bases). This CDR3 contains 15 residues. Trimming removed 1 base at V and 7 bases at J, with 16 bases between. CDR1 and CDR2 (germline): SNHLY, FYNNEI. CDR3 sequence: CASSEETHLGGTQYF. In nucleotides, the CDR3 is TGTGCCAGCAGTGAAGAGACCCACCTCGGGGGGACCCAGTACTTC.